This T cell receptor beta chain comes out of a study of blood T cell repertoires in COVID-19. Whole-study context: Acute-phase and convalescent COVID-19 samples originated in the United States, Italy and Spain.

How the authors handled the data: Amplification with reference gene primers provided the estimates of nucleated cell counts. Method: immunoSEQ multiplex PCR; TCRdb's copy keeps in-frame clones and lacks some. V and J calls and clone size follow that table, whereas D and trimming were derived from the DNA. The table lists around 37,000 clones, 90% of them singletons. Germline V gene sequence: CDR1 MNHNY, CDR2 SVGAGI (reference sequence). With 5 bases removed from V and 9 bases from J, the gap between germline ends came to 28 bases. CDR3 length: 17 residues. J is TRBJ1-2 and V is TRBV6-6; D gene ambiguous. The sample was peripheral blood. The sequence came from a man aged 60 to 75 with active or convalescent COVID-19. CDR3 protein: CASSREIRGPREIRYTF. CDR3 DNA sequence: TGTGCCAGCAGTCGGGAGATACGGGGTCCTAGAGAAATTCGCTACACCTTC.